This passage covers 31 T cell receptor beta chains from one sample sequenced in a study of cytomegalovirus exposure and HLA in healthy donors. Amplification used 60 Vbeta primers and 13 Jbeta primers. Assay: immunoSEQ multiplex PCR; the TCRdb copy retains only in-frame clones and omits some. The sample lists more than 80,000 clones; 65% to 80% were seen once. The specimen sequenced was PBMCs. The receptor set was obtained from a man aged 60 to 75 in good health and CMV-seronegative.

The rearrangement uses TRBV11-3 and TRBJ2-7; no clear D gene. Germline lookup yields CDR1 SGHNT and CDR2 YENEEA. The CDR3 has 12 residues. The ends were cut back, 5 bases at V and 3 bases at J, with 8 bases in the middle. CDR3 loop: CASSPNSYEQYF. As DNA, the CDR3 is TGTGCCAGCAGCCCTAACAGCTACGAGCAGTACTTC.

This clone was counted between two and nine times. This chain uses TRBV7-2 with TRBJ2-3; maybe TRBD2 (6 bases). The CDR3 runs to 14 residues. Per germline, CDR1 SGHTA and CDR2 FQGNSA. Deletions cut 4 bases from V and 3 bases from J, with 11 bases between. CDR3 DNA sequence: TGTGCCAGCAGCTCAGGACTATTTACAGATACGCAGTATTTT. Its protein product is CASSSGLFTDTQYF.

This clone was recorded only once. The chain couples TRBV5-1 to TRBJ1-4; D is possibly TRBD1 (5 bases). Germline CDR1 and CDR2: SGHRS and YFSETQ. The V and J ends lost 0 bases and 4 bases respectively, with 22 bases between them. CDR3 length: 19 residues. CDR3 protein: CASSLGTALYAGGNEKLFF. The CDR3 DNA reads TGCGCCAGCAGCTTGGGAACAGCTCTATACGCCGGGGGTAATGAAAAACTGTTTTTT. The full variable domain, completed using reference TRBV5-1 and TRBJ1-4, is KAGVTQTPRYLIKTRGQQVTLSCSPISGHRSVSWYQQTPGQGLQFLFEYFSETQRNKGNFPGRFSGRQFSNSRSEMNVSTLELGDSALYLCASSLGTALYAGGNEKLFFGSGTQLSVL.

The CDR3, as DNA: TGCAGCGCCGGGGGGGGGACAGGGGGCACTGAAGCTTTCTTT. It codes for CSAGGGTGGTEAFF. The rearrangement links TRBV29-1 to TRBJ1-1, with TRBD1 matching over 11 bases. Germline V gene data show CDR1 as SQVTM and CDR2 as ANQGSEA. This CDR3 has 14 amino acids. J was trimmed by 4 bases and V by 7 bases; bases with no gene match: 8. The full variable domain, completed using reference TRBV29-1 and TRBJ1-1, is SAVISQKPSRDICQRGTSLTIQCQVDSQVTMMFWYRQQPGQSLTLIATANQGSEATYESGFVIDKFPISRPNLTFSTLTVSNMSPEDSSIYLCSAGGGTGGTEAFFGQGTRLTVV.

This clone was seen more than once but under ten times. The chain couples TRBV7-9 to TRBJ2-1, with 9 bases identical to TRBD2. CDR1 is SEHNR, CDR2 FQNEAQ, per germline (reference sequence). The CDR3 is made up of 15 amino acids. The ends lost 5 bases at V and 0 bases at J; junction bases unmatched: 2. CDR3 in amino acids: CASSRSGGSYNEQFF. In nucleotides, the CDR3 is TGTGCCAGCAGCCGTAGCGGGGGCTCCTACAATGAGCAGTTCTTC.

The chain combines TRBV5-1 with TRBJ2-7; D call uncertain. This CDR3 comprises 14 residues. V gave up 0 bases and J gave up 7 bases, with 14 bases separating them. Germline CDR1 SGHRS, CDR2 YFSETQ. CDR3: CASSLVQSDREQYF. In DNA form, the CDR3 reads TGCGCCAGCAGCTTGGTACAGTCCGATCGGGAGCAGTACTTC.

V usage is TRBV9 and J usage is TRBJ2-2; 9 nucleotides agree with TRBD2. The CDR3 is 15 residues long. Germline CDR1 and CDR2: SGDLS and YYNGEE. With 7 bases clipped from V and 6 bases from J, the junction kept 10 bases outside the gene matches. This CDR3 is CASQQGGGAPGELFF. The CDR3 nucleotides read TGTGCCAGCCAACAGGGCGGGGGGGCCCCCGGGGAGCTGTTTTTT.

The chain uses TRBV5-1 and TRBJ2-3, with 9 bases matching TRBD2. The CDR3 runs 15 residues. Trimming removed 2 bases from V and 5 bases from J; junction bases left unmatched: 6. CDR1 and CDR2 (germline): SGHRS, YFSETQ. CDR3 in amino acids: CASSLTSGGRDTQYF. DNA for the CDR3: TGCGCCAGCAGCTTAACAAGCGGGGGGCGAGATACGCAGTATTTT.

This rearrangement joins TRBV28 to TRBJ1-3, with D tentatively TRBD1 (5 bases). This CDR3 region has 16 residues. CDR1 is MDHEN and CDR2 is SYDVKM in the germline V gene. With 1 base removed from V and 2 bases from J, the gap between germline ends came to 12 bases. The CDR3 reads CASSLSQGTPGNTIYF. CDR3 DNA sequence: TGTGCCAGCAGTTTATCCCAGGGAACTCCTGGAAACACCATATATTTT.

The CDR3 coding sequence is TGTGCCAGCAGCTTAAGGACAGGACAACAAACAGATACGCAGTATTTT. Protein: CASSLRTGQQTDTQYF. The chain couples TRBV13 to TRBJ2-3; 7 nucleotides agree with TRBD1. The CDR3 is 16 amino acids. Germline V gene data show CDR1 as PRHDT and CDR2 as FYEKMQ (reference sequence). After removal of 2 bases from V and 3 bases from J, the junction contained 8 bases not matched to a gene.

V usage is TRBV6-5 and J usage is TRBJ2-5; 7 positions match TRBD1. There are 15 residues in the CDR3. Trimming cost V 2 bases and J 5 bases; bases outside gene matches: 8. The V gene's germline CDR1 is MNHEY and CDR2 SVGAGI. This CDR3 reads CASSYATGSGETQYF. As DNA, the CDR3 is TGTGCCAGCAGTTACGCGACAGGGTCAGGGGAGACCCAGTACTTC.

The CDR3 sequence is CASSRGQGSTDTQYF. CDR3 DNA sequence: TGCGCCAGCAGCCGCGGACAGGGAAGCACAGATACGCAGTATTTT. V and J are TRBV4-1 and TRBJ2-3; 8 positions match TRBD1. V lost 4 bases to trimming and J lost 0 bases; unmatched junction nucleotides: 3. Germline V gene sequence: CDR1 MGHRA, CDR2 YSYEKL. This CDR3 is 15 amino acids long.

The rearrangement links TRBV19 to TRBJ1-1; D is unresolved. The V and J ends lost 6 bases and 4 bases respectively, with 9 bases between them. Germline-derived CDR1 and CDR2 are LNHDA and SQIVND (reference sequence). This CDR3 is 12 amino acids long. Here the CDR3 DNA reads TGTGCCAGTAGCCTTCGGGGCACTGAAGCTTTCTTT. Its translation is CASSLRGTEAFF.

V gene TRBV7-2 combines with J gene TRBJ2-7; either TRBD1 or TRBD2 may fit D (6 bases each). The V gene lost 0 bases and the J gene lost 7 bases, with 7 bases spanning the gap. The CDR3 has 12 residues. Germline V CDR1 and CDR2: SGHTA, FQGNSA. CDR3 nucleotides: TGTGCCAGCAGCTTAGCAGGGGGGGAGCAGTACGTC. Its translation is CASSLAGGEQYV.

V usage is TRBV6-1 and J usage is TRBJ1-1; a weak D match, TRBD1 (5 bases). Trimming shortened V by 8 bases and J by 2 bases, and 15 bases separated the two germline ends. In germline, CDR1 is MNHNS, CDR2 SASEGT. The CDR3 is 14 residues long. The CDR3 sequence: CASGLVRVNTEAFF. The CDR3 coding sequence is TGTGCCAGCGGGTTAGTCAGGGTAAACACTGAAGCTTTCTTT.

The chain couples TRBV7-9 to TRBJ2-5, with TRBD1 matching over 8 bases. The germline CDR1 and CDR2 sequences are SEHNR and FQNEAQ (reference sequence). V trimming: 5 bases; J trimming: 9 bases; junction bases outside the gene matches: 8. This CDR3 is built from 13 residues. CDR3 in amino acids: CASSPGTGRSQYF. CDR3 nucleotides: TGTGCCAGCAGCCCAGGGACAGGTCGGTCCCAGTACTTC.

The CDR3 DNA is TGTGCCAGCAGCTCCGCCGGGACAGGGTCCTACGAGCAGTACTTC. This encodes CASSSAGTGSYEQYF. This chain links TRBV7-8 with TRBJ2-7; 9 nucleotides match TRBD1. This CDR3 region has 15 residues. J was trimmed by 1 base and V by 4 bases; bases with no gene match: 5. Germline CDR1 reads SGHVS; CDR2 reads FQNEAQ.

The gene calls are TRBV7-2 and TRBJ1-6; 8 bases map to TRBD1. The CDR3 contains 12 residues. From germline, CDR1 is SGHTA and CDR2 FQGNSA. The trim removed 6 bases at V and 14 bases at J, leaving 6 bases unmatched. This CDR3 is CASRQDRATLHF. The CDR3 DNA reads TGTGCCAGCAGGCAGGACAGGGCGACCCTCCACTTT.

This clone has just one count. V gene TRBV7-9 combines with J gene TRBJ1-3; D call uncertain. Trimming took off 3 bases at V and 0 bases at J, with 9 bases between the two ends. Germline CDR1 is SEHNR and CDR2 is FQNEAQ (reference sequence). The CDR3 length is 15 residues. The CDR3 protein is CASSFRLTSGNTIYF. The CDR3 DNA sequence: TGTGCCAGCAGCTTTCGTCTAACCTCTGGAAACACCATATATTTT.

The chain recombines TRBV6-1 with TRBJ2-2; 8 bases align to TRBD1. V was pared by 6 bases and J by 1 base, with 4 bases of the junction left unmatched. CDR1 MNHNS and CDR2 SASEGT come from the germline V gene. CDR3 length: 15 residues. The CDR3: CASSKQGGNTGELFF. The DNA for the CDR3 is TGTGCCAGCAGCAAACAGGGGGGGAACACCGGGGAGCTGTTTTTT.

The rearrangement joins TRBV11-3 to TRBJ2-5, with 12 bases aligning to TRBD2. The J segment lost 4 bases and the V segment lost 4 bases, leaving 10 bases of the junction unmatched. CDR1 is SGHNT and CDR2 is YENEEA in the germline V gene. This CDR3 contains 17 residues. The CDR3 protein is CASSSGLAGRRGETQYF. DNA of the CDR3: TGTGCCAGCAGCTCGGGACTAGCGGGTAGGAGAGGAGAGACCCAGTACTTC.

This clone occurred once. The chain links TRBV6-4 to TRBJ1-1; 9 nucleotides align to TRBD1. CDR3 length: 13 residues. Germline CDR1 and CDR2: MRHNA and SNTAGT. V shed 8 bases and J 5 bases; nucleotides not matched to a gene: 6. The CDR3 region is CASLDRGRTEAFF. The CDR3 DNA reads as TGTGCCAGCCTGGACAGGGGCCGGACTGAAGCTTTCTTT.

The chain uses TRBV7-6 and TRBJ1-4; 7 positions match TRBD1. Germline CDR1 and CDR2: SGHVS and FNYEAQ. The length of the CDR3 is 15 residues. The V gene end was trimmed by 5 bases and the J gene end by 4 bases; junction bases not matched to a gene: 7. The CDR3 DNA is TGTGCCAGCAGCCTCTCGGGACAGATTAATGAAAAACTGTTTTTT. It is translated as CASSLSGQINEKLFF.

The V and J genes are TRBV4-1 and TRBJ1-5, with D unresolved. Germline V gives CDR1 MGHRA, CDR2 YSYEKL. This CDR3 is 15 amino acids long. The ends were cut back, 0 bases at V and 7 bases at J, with 13 bases in the middle. The CDR3: CASSQDGILLQPQHF. CDR3 sequence (DNA): TGCGCCAGCAGCCAAGACGGGATTCTCCTACAGCCCCAGCATTTT.

This clone was seen a few times. V usage is TRBV4-2 and J usage is TRBJ1-1; D might be TRBD1 (5 bases). Trimming cost V 3 bases and J 2 bases, with 22 bases left between them. The germline V gene has CDR1 LGHNA and CDR2 YNFKEQ. CDR3 length: 18 residues. CDR3 coding DNA: TGTGCCAGCAGCCAGCCCCTGTCCCTGGCAGGGTTTAACACTGAAGCTTTCTTT. Translating gives CASSQPLSLAGFNTEAFF.

The chain is built from TRBV2 and TRBJ2-3; a weak D match, TRBD2 (6 bases). CDR1 and CDR2 from the germline V gene are SNHLY and FYNNEI. The CDR3 consists of 15 residues. The ends were cut back, 3 bases at V and 2 bases at J, with 12 bases in the middle. The CDR3 sequence: CASSDGTSFTDTQYF. CDR3 DNA: TGTGCCAGCAGTGATGGGACTTCCTTCACAGATACGCAGTATTTT. The full variable domain, in which reference TRBV2 and TRBJ2-3 provide the parts outside the CDR3, is EPEVTQTPSHQVTQMGQEVILRCVPISNHLYFYWYRQILGQKVEFLVSFYNNEISEKSEIFDDQFSVERPDGSNFTLKIRSTKLEDSAMYFCASSDGTSFTDTQYFGPGTRLTVL.

The rearrangement joins TRBV2 to TRBJ1-2; D may be TRBD1 (5 bases). The V and J ends lost 3 bases and 4 bases respectively, with 12 bases between them. The CDR3 is 14 residues long. Germline CDR1 reads SNHLY; CDR2 reads FYNNEI. In nucleotides, the CDR3 is TGTGCCAGCAGTGAGGAGGGGTGGACCTATGGCTACACCTTC. Translating it yields CASSEEGWTYGYTF.

The rearrangement uses TRBV30 and TRBJ2-7; perhaps TRBD2 as D (6 bases). Germline CDR1 is GTSNPN and CDR2 is SVGIG (reference sequence). The CDR3 is made up of 14 amino acids. V was cut by 5 bases and J by 0 bases, with 14 bases left in between. The chain's CDR3 is CAWARGSASYEQYF. In DNA, the CDR3 is TGTGCCTGGGCTCGGGGGAGCGCCTCCTACGAGCAGTACTTC. The full variable domain, with the rest looked up from reference TRBV30 and TRBJ2-7, is SQTIHQWPATLVQPVGSPLSLECTVEGTSNPNLYWYRQAAGRGLQLLFYSVGIGQISSEVPQNLSASRPQDRQFILSSKKLLLSDSGFYLCAWARGSASYEQYFGPGTRLTVT.

This chain uses TRBV5-6 with TRBJ1-5; tentatively, D is TRBD1 (6 bases). This CDR3 has 14 amino acids. CDR1 and CDR2 from the germline V gene are SGHDT and YYEEEE. Trimming took 3 bases from V and 7 from J, leaving 14 bases between them. CDR3 sequence (DNA): TGTGCCAGCAGCTGGTGGGGGCTGGGACAGCCCCAGCATTTT. It yields the protein CASSWWGLGQPQHF.

The V call is TRBV5-1, the J call TRBJ2-7; D is unclear. This CDR3 has 9 amino acids. Trimming left V 0 bases short and J 12 bases short, with 4 bases between. Germline CDR1 and CDR2: SGHRS and YFSETQ. In DNA, the CDR3 is TGCGCCAGCAGCTTGGAGGGGTACGTC. It is translated as CASSLEGYV.

The DNA of the CDR3 is TGTGCCAGCAGTGAAAATACAGGCTATGGCTACACCTTC. This sequence encodes CASSENTGYGYTF. The chain has TRBV2 and TRBJ1-2; D is possibly TRBD1 (5 bases). Germline CDR1 and CDR2: SNHLY and FYNNEI. This CDR3 contains 13 residues. V lost 2 bases, J lost 4 bases, and 8 bases lay in between.